One sample yielded the 23 T cell receptor beta chains listed below, sequenced in a study of blood T cell repertoires in COVID-19. Here immunoSEQ multiplex PCR was the method, and the copy in TCRdb shows in-frame clones only, minus some. The sample has around 140,000 clones, approximately 80% seen once. Sequences were obtained from peripheral blood. These receptors were collected from a man aged 50-59 years with acute or convalescent COVID-19.

DNA for the CDR3: TGTGCCTGGAGGGGACTAGCGGGGGGTCCTCCATCGCCCTACAATGAGCAGTTCTTC. Its protein product is CAWRGLAGGPPSPYNEQFF. This rearrangement joins TRBV30 to TRBJ2-1, with 15 nucleotides matching TRBD2. This CDR3 region has 19 residues. Germline lookup yields CDR1 GTSNPN and CDR2 SVGIG (reference sequence). V gave up 3 bases and J gave up 2 bases; unmatched junction bases: 11.

V is TRBV18 and J is TRBJ2-7, with TRBD1 identical over 9 bases. This CDR3 contains 16 residues. Germline V lookup: CDR1 KGHSH, CDR2 LQKENI. The V gene end was trimmed by 3 bases and the J gene end by 2 bases; junction bases not matched to a gene: 8. CDR3 coding DNA: TGTGCCAGCTCACCGGAGGGACAGGGCTACACCTACGAGCAGTACGTC. Translated, it gives CASSPEGQGYTYEQYV.

The rearrangement joins TRBV23-1 to TRBJ1-6, with D possibly matching TRBD1 (6 bases). TRBV23-1 is assigned to the ORF class and has an uncertain function. The CDR3 covers 15 residues. The V gene lost 4 bases and the J gene lost 6 bases, with 13 bases spanning the gap. The DNA of the CDR3 is TGCGCCAGCAGTCTAATCAAGGGGGTTAATTCACCCCTCCACTTT. Its protein product is CASSLIKGVNSPLHF.

The CDR3 is CASSIQYAAFF. CDR3 nucleotide sequence: TGTGCCAGTAGTATACAGTATGCAGCTTTCTTT. The chain recombines TRBV19 with TRBJ1-1, with D hard to call. CDR3 length equals 11 residues. Between the trimmed V and J ends, which lost 2 bases and 10 bases, there was a span of 8 bases. Germline lookup yields CDR1 LNHDA and CDR2 SQIVND (reference sequence). The full variable domain, rest sourced from reference TRBV19 and TRBJ1-1, is DGGITQSPKYLFRKEGQNVTLSCEQNLNHDAMYWYRQDPGQGLRLIYYSQIVNDFQKGDIAEGYSVSREKKESFPLTVTSAQKNPTAFYLCASSIQYAAFFGQGTRLTVV.

This clone was seen a handful of times. This rearrangement joins TRBV7-2 to TRBJ1-4, with 7 bases lining up with TRBD1. The germline gives CDR1 SGHTA, CDR2 FQGNSA. The length of the CDR3 is 15 residues. Trimming cost V 2 bases and J 6 bases; bases outside gene matches: 6. In DNA, the CDR3 is TGTGCCAGCAGCTTACAGGGACAGTTGGATGAAAAACTGTTTTTT. This translates into CASSLQGQLDEKLFF.

The genes are TRBV9 and TRBJ1-1, with D maybe TRBD1 (5 bases). Germline loops: CDR1 SGDLS, CDR2 YYNGEE. The CDR3 length is 15 residues. Trimming stripped 0 bases from V and 4 bases from J, with 13 bases between. CDR3 residues: CASSVGSGASTEAFF. The CDR3 DNA reads as TGTGCCAGCAGCGTAGGAAGCGGGGCTAGCACTGAAGCTTTCTTT.

V and J are TRBV9 and TRBJ1-1; 8 bases are a match to TRBD1. The CDR3 totals 16 residues. Germline trimming cut 3 bases from V and 4 bases from J; bases unmatched to any gene: 11. Germline CDR1 and CDR2: SGDLS and YYNGEE. In DNA form, the CDR3 reads TGTGCCAGCAGCGGAGAGGACAGGGTGGCGTCCACTGAAGCTTTCTTT. Residues: CASSGEDRVASTEAFF.

The chain employs TRBV5-1 and TRBJ2-3, with a tentative D call TRBD2 (7 bases). Germline CDR1 is SGHRS and CDR2 is YFSETQ. Trimming shortened V by 4 bases and J by 4 bases, and 13 bases separated the two germline ends. The CDR3 extends over 14 amino acids. This CDR3 is CASSPGGQADTQYF. The CDR3 DNA follows: TGCGCCAGCAGCCCGGGGGGCCAGGCAGATACGCAGTATTTT. The whole variable domain, remainder taken from reference TRBV5-1 and TRBJ2-3, is KAGVTQTPRYLIKTRGQQVTLSCSPISGHRSVSWYQQTPGQGLQFLFEYFSETQRNKGNFPGRFSGRQFSNSRSEMNVSTLELGDSALYLCASSPGGQADTQYFGPGTRLTVL.

The V and J genes are TRBV18 and TRBJ1-1, with a possible D match to TRBD1 (6 bases). From germline, CDR1 is KGHSH and CDR2 LQKENI. V was shortened by 3 bases and J by 0 bases, with 14 bases between the two germline ends. The CDR3 is 16 amino acids. The CDR3 DNA sequence: TGTGCCAGCTCACCGAACAGGGTTTATTTGAACACTGAAGCTTTCTTT. Its translation is CASSPNRVYLNTEAFF.

The rearrangement uses TRBV5-4 and TRBJ2-3; 13 bases line up with TRBD2. The junction had 12 bases not matched to a gene; V was cut back by 4 bases and J by 1 base. CDR1 is SGHNT and CDR2 is YYREEE in the germline V gene (reference sequence). CDR3 length: 19 residues. CDR3 nucleotides: TGTGCCAGCAGCCGAGCTCCGGGACTAGCGGGGAAACGCACAGATACGCAGTATTTT. Translated, it gives CASSRAPGLAGKRTDTQYF.

The CDR3 nucleotides read TGCGCCAGCAGCCCCGGGGACAGGGGGATGAACACTGAAGCTTTCTTT. It yields the protein CASSPGDRGMNTEAFF. The rearrangement uses TRBV4-1 and TRBJ1-1; 11 bases align to TRBD1. The length of the CDR3 is 16 residues. The V and J ends lost 4 bases and 0 bases, in that order; junction bases with no gene match: 4. Germline-derived CDR1 and CDR2 are MGHRA and YSYEKL.

The V call is TRBV9, the J call TRBJ1-5, with TRBD1 matching 8 bases. Per the germline V gene, CDR1 is SGDLS and CDR2 is YYNGEE. This CDR3 comprises 13 residues. The V and J ends lost 4 bases and 6 bases, in that order; junction bases with no gene match: 3. The CDR3 sequence is CASSYGTGQPQHF. CDR3 DNA: TGTGCCAGCAGCTACGGGACAGGTCAGCCCCAGCATTTT.

In this sample, this clone turned up a few times. The J gene is TRBJ2-7, the V gene TRBV19; 8 bases line up with TRBD1. With V trimmed by 7 bases and J by 3 bases, 5 bases remained unmatched. Germline CDR1 and CDR2: LNHDA and SQIVND (reference sequence). This CDR3 has 13 residues. CDR3 DNA: TGTGCCAGTAAACTACAGGGGGGCTACGAGCAGTACTTC. Its protein is CASKLQGGYEQYF. The full variable domain, its missing parts supplied by reference TRBV19 and TRBJ2-7, is DGGITQSPKYLFRKEGQNVTLSCEQNLNHDAMYWYRQDPGQGLRLIYYSQIVNDFQKGDIAEGYSVSREKKESFPLTVTSAQKNPTAFYLCASKLQGGYEQYFGPGTRLTVT.

V gene TRBV3-1 (or the pseudogene TRBV3-2) combines with J gene TRBJ2-2; no clear D. The CDR3 extends over 14 amino acids. Germline V CDR1 and CDR2: LGHDT, YNNKEL (reference sequence). Trimming shortened V by 2 bases and J by 1 base, and 5 bases separated the two germline ends. The CDR3 DNA follows: TGTGCCAGCAGCCAATCCGTGAACACCGGGGAGCTGTTTTTT. This translates into CASSQSVNTGELFF.

This clone was seen repeatedly, ten times or more. The chain recombines TRBV9 with TRBJ2-1; D perhaps matches TRBD2 (5 bases). Germline V lookup: CDR1 SGDLS, CDR2 YYNGEE. Trimming cost V 0 bases and J 4 bases, with 11 bases left between them. The CDR3 covers 15 residues. For the CDR3, the DNA is TGTGCCAGCAGCGTAGAGGGAGCGGAGTACAATGAGCAGTTCTTC. Translation: CASSVEGAEYNEQFF.

The rearrangement uses TRBV24-1 and TRBJ2-5; weak D call: TRBD2 (6 bases). The CDR3 consists of 13 residues. Germline CDR1 is KGHDR and CDR2 is SFDVKD. V was trimmed by 9 bases and J by 4 bases, leaving 14 bases between them. The CDR3 loop reads CATGAGRSETQYF. The CDR3 DNA sequence: TGTGCCACCGGGGCAGGGAGGTCAGAGACCCAGTACTTC.

This clone has more than one count but fewer than ten. The chain couples TRBV5-6 to TRBJ1-6; 8 bases line up with TRBD1. V shed 5 bases and J 5 bases; nucleotides not matched to a gene: 9. This CDR3 is built from 16 residues. Germline CDR1 SGHDT, CDR2 YYEEEE. The CDR3 spells CASRSGQGGHNSPLHF. CDR3 bases: TGTGCCAGCAGGTCCGGACAGGGAGGACATAATTCACCCCTCCACTTT.

The chain recombines TRBV9 with TRBJ2-2, with 9 bases lining up with TRBD2. Germline values: CDR1 SGDLS, CDR2 YYNGEE. The CDR3 covers 17 residues. J gave up 4 bases and V 4 bases, and 11 bases lay outside the gene matches. The CDR3 DNA sequence: TGTGCCAGCAGCTCAGGACCAGCGGGGGGAACCACCGGGGAGCTGTTTTTT. This sequence encodes CASSSGPAGGTTGELFF.

The V and J genes are TRBV30 and TRBJ1-2, with 9 bases identical to TRBD1. Germline CDR1 GTSNPN, CDR2 SVGIG (reference sequence). The V gene end was trimmed by 3 bases and the J gene end by 2 bases; junction bases not matched to a gene: 1. CDR3 length equals 13 residues. The chain's CDR3 is CAWRQGANYGYTF. The CDR3 nucleotides read TGTGCCTGGAGACAGGGGGCCAACTATGGCTACACCTTC.

This clone was seen once. The rearrangement joins TRBV24-1 to TRBJ1-5; D unclear. The CDR3 sequence is 13 residues long. The germline V gene encodes CDR1 KGHDR and CDR2 SFDVKD. Trimming stripped 7 bases from V and 5 bases from J, with 11 bases between. In DNA, the CDR3 is TGTGCCACCAGGGCCTCCCTGGATCAGCCCCAGCATTTT. Translated, it gives CATRASLDQPQHF.

The rearrangement uses TRBV14 and TRBJ2-5; D gene unclear. V was shortened by 4 bases and J by 5 bases, with 5 bases between the two germline ends. The CDR3 contains 11 residues. Looked up from germline, CDR1 is SGHDN and CDR2 is FVKESK. The CDR3 region is CASSLSETQYF. The CDR3 nucleotides are TGTGCCAGCAGCCTCTCCGAGACCCAGTACTTC.

V gene TRBV5-5 combines with J gene TRBJ1-1; D remains ambiguous. Trimming shortened V by 0 bases and J by 5 bases, and 8 bases separated the two germline ends. The CDR3 contains 13 residues. Germline V gene sequence: CDR1 SGHKS, CDR2 YYEKEE (reference sequence). As DNA, the CDR3 is TGTGCCAGCAGCTTGGAGTTTCGGACTGAAGCTTTCTTT. Translated, it gives CASSLEFRTEAFF.

The chain has TRBV7-2 and TRBJ2-2, with 7 bases identical to TRBD1. The CDR3 contains 16 residues. The germline V gene encodes CDR1 SGHTA and CDR2 FQGNSA. The J segment lost 7 bases and the V segment lost 5 bases, leaving 13 bases of the junction unmatched. CDR3 DNA: TGTGCCAGCAGCCTGGGGACAGCCTCTCTCGGCGGGGAGCTGTTTTTT. Translated, it gives CASSLGTASLGGELFF.